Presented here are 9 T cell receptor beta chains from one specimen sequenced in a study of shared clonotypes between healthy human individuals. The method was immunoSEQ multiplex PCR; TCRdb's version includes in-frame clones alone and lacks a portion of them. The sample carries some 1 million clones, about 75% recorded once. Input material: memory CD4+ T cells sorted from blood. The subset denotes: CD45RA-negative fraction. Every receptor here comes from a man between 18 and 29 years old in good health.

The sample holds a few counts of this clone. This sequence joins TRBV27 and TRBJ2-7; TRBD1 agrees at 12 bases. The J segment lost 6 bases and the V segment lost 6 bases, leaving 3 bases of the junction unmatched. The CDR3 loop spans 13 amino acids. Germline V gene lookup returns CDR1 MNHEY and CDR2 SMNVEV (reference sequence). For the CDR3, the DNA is TGTGCCAGCAGGGGACAGGGGGCAGGCGAGCAGTACTTC. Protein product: CASRGQGAGEQYF.

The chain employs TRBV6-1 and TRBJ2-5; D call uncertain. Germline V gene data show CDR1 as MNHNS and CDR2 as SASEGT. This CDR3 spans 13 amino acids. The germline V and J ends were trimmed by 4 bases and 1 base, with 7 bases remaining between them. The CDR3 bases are TGTGCCAGCAGTGGACAACCCCAAGAGACCCAGTACTTC. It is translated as CASSGQPQETQYF.

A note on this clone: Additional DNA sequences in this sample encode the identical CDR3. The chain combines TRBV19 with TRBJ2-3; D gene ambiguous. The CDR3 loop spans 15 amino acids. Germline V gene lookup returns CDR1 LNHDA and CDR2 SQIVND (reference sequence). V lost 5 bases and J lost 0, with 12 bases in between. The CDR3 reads CASSLSQFSTDTQYF. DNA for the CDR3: TGTGCCAGTAGTCTCAGCCAGTTTAGCACAGATACGCAGTATTTT.

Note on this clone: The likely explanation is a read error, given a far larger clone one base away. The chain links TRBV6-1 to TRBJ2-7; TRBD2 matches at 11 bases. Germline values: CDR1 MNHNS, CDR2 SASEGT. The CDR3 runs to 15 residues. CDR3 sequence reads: CAGSELAGAPYEQYF. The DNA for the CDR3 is TGTGCCGGCAGTGAACTAGCGGGAGCTCCCTACGAGCAGTACTTC.

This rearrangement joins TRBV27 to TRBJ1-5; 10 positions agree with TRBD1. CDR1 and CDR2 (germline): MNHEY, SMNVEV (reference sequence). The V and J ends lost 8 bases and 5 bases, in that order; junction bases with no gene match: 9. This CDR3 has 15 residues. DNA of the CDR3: TGTGCCAGCGGCCCCGCGGACAGGGGGGATCAGCCCCAGCATTTT. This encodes CASGPADRGDQPQHF.

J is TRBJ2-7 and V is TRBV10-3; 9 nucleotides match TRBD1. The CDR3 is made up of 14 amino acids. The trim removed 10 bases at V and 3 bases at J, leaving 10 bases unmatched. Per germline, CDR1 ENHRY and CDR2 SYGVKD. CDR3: CATLRQGVNYEQYF. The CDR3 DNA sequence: TGTGCCACCCTTAGACAGGGGGTAAACTACGAGCAGTACTTC.

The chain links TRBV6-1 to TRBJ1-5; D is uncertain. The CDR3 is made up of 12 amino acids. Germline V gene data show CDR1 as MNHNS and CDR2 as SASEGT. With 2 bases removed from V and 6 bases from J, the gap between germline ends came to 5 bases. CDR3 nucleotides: TGTGCCAGCAGTGAACTGACTCAGCCCCAGCATTTT. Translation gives CASSELTQPQHF.

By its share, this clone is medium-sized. CDR3 protein: CASSEGHLGNTIYF. The CDR3, as DNA: TGTGCCAGCAGTGAAGGTCACTTGGGAAACACCATATATTTT. The chain recombines TRBV25-1 with TRBJ1-3; no clear D. This CDR3 region has 14 residues. Trimming took off 2 bases at V and 4 bases at J, with 9 bases between the two ends. The germline V gene has CDR1 MGHDK and CDR2 SYGVNS.

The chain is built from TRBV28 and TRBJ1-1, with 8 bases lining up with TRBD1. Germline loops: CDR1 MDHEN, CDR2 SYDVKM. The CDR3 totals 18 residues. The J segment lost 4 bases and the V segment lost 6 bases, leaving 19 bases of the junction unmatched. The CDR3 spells CASSLYGSQGARTTEAFF. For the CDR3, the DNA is TGTGCCAGCAGCCTATATGGCTCCCAGGGGGCCCGGACCACTGAAGCTTTCTTT.